The 10 T cell receptor beta chains listed next were all sequenced from one sample in a study of response to subunit inactivated influenza vaccine. TCRdb re-derived calls from the RT-PCR reads in MiXCR, one entry per CDR3 protein. The sample records about 520,000 distinct CDR3 sequences, 6% to 9% being singletons. The source material was PBMCs from blood, sampled less than 30 months after vaccination. The receptors stem from a man aged 50 to 75 who received an inactivated influenza vaccine.

This clonotype showed up many times. V gene TRBV11-2 combines with J gene TRBJ1-1; D gene ambiguous. This CDR3 is built from 13 residues. V was clipped by 2 bases and J by 1 base, with 5 bases between them. Germline V gives CDR1 SGHAT, CDR2 FQNNGV. The chain's CDR3 is CASSLSKNTEAFF. The CDR3 DNA follows: TGTGCCAGCAGCTTATCGAAGAACACTGAAGCTTTCTTT.

CDR3 coding DNA: TGTGCCAGCAGTTTATCTGGATTCAATGAGCAGTTCTTC. Amino acids: CASSLSGFNEQFF. This chain links TRBV27 with TRBJ2-1; D remains ambiguous. The germline V and J ends were trimmed by 0 bases and 6 bases, with 6 bases remaining between them. CDR1 is MNHEY, CDR2 SMNVEV, per germline (reference sequence). The CDR3 covers 13 residues.

The sample holds many counts of this clonotype. The V and J genes are TRBV7-2 and TRBJ2-3, with D unresolved. The germline gives CDR1 SGHTA, CDR2 FQGNSA. The CDR3 consists of 12 residues. Trimming left V 5 bases short and J 3 bases short, with 6 bases between. The CDR3 DNA reads as TGTGCCAGCAGCCGGGTAACAGATACGCAGTATTTT. It specifies CASSRVTDTQYF.

This clonotype showed up just a few times. The chain joins TRBV24-1 to TRBJ2-1, with 7 bases aligning to TRBD2. CDR1 and CDR2 (germline): KGHDR, SFDVKD. After removal of 0 bases from V and 7 bases from J, the junction contained 5 bases not matched to a gene. The CDR3 is 15 residues long. The CDR3 bases are TGTGCCACCAGTGATTTGAGCGGGAAGTCGAATGAGCAGTTCTTC. It specifies CATSDLSGKSNEQFF.

In this sample, this clonotype turned up many times. The chain recombines TRBV12-3 or TRBV12-4 with TRBJ2-7, with TRBD1 as a possible D gene (6 bases). This CDR3 comprises 14 residues. V gave up 5 bases and J gave up 3 bases, with 14 bases separating them. Here the CDR3 DNA reads TGTGCCAGCAGTCCTACAGGGAACTACTACGAGCAGTACTTC. It yields the protein CASSPTGNYYEQYF.

The V and J genes are TRBV7-2 and TRBJ2-3, with 8 nucleotides matching TRBD2. The V and J ends lost 5 bases and 6 bases, in that order; junction bases with no gene match: 10. Germline CDR1 is SGHTA and CDR2 is FQGNSA. There are 15 residues in the CDR3. The CDR3 loop reads CASSRTGTRSDTQYF. In DNA form, the CDR3 reads TGTGCCAGCAGCCGAACCGGGACTAGGTCTGATACGCAGTATTTT.

This rearrangement joins TRBV5-1 to TRBJ2-5; D could derive from TRBD1 or TRBD2 (5 bases each). The CDR3 loop spans 12 amino acids. Germline V gene data show CDR1 as SGHRS and CDR2 as YFSETQ. V was pared by 6 bases and J by 4 bases, with 10 bases between. CDR3 nucleotides: TGCGCCAGCAACACGGGGCGAGAGACCCAGTACTTC. Its protein product is CASNTGRETQYF.

V usage is TRBV30 and J usage is TRBJ1-4; possibly TRBD1 for D (6 bases). The germline V gene encodes CDR1 GTSNPN and CDR2 SVGIG (reference sequence). This CDR3 spans 14 amino acids. Trimming took off 2 bases at V and 7 bases at J, with 14 bases between the two ends. CDR3: CAWSSQGSREKLFF. The CDR3 coding sequence is TGTGCCTGGAGTAGCCAGGGGAGTCGTGAAAAACTGTTTTTT.

The V call is TRBV15, the J call TRBJ2-2; D gene ambiguous. V was shortened by 4 bases and J by 5 bases, with 5 bases between the two germline ends. The CDR3 spans 12 residues. The germline gives CDR1 LNHNV, CDR2 YYDKDF (reference sequence). The CDR3 coding sequence is TGTGCCACCAGCACTAGGACCGGGGAGCTGTTTTTT. Translation: CATSTRTGELFF.

The chain has TRBV10-3 and TRBJ1-1; perhaps TRBD1 as D (6 bases). V shed 4 bases and J shed 5 bases, with 14 bases lying between them. Germline-derived CDR1 and CDR2 are ENHRY and SYGVKD. The CDR3 runs 14 residues. In nucleotides, the CDR3 is TGTGCCATCAGTGCGAACAGGGATTGGACTGAAGCTTTCTTT. Its protein product is CAISANRDWTEAFF.